The T cell receptor (beta chain) under discussion was sequenced for a study of control samples from healthy donors and cancer patients. This CDR3 comprises 14 residues. The germline V and J ends were trimmed by 4 bases and 8 bases, with 17 bases remaining between them. CDR1 is LGHNA and CDR2 is YSLEER in the germline V gene. TCRdb's copy holds only in-frame clones and misses some; the assay was immunoSEQ multiplex PCR. The sample carries fewer than 500,000 clones, 90% recorded once. The TCR sequence derives from a middle-aged man with head and neck cancer. Sample: PBMCs. The rearrangement links TRBV4-3 to TRBJ1-2, with D unclear. This CDR3 is CASSPTGEGSGYTF. CDR3 in DNA: TGCGCCAGCAGCCCCACGGGAGAGGGTTCGGGCTACACCTTC.